This T cell receptor (beta chain) was sequenced in a study of cytomegalovirus exposure and HLA in healthy donors. Study-wide points: Subsequent analysis found a tendency for first-cohort TCR clusters to co-occur within the 95 to 150 validation repertoires. In vitro experiments confirmed that three CMV-associated chains were specific for CMV antigens. Accounts indicate the classifier identified cytomegalovirus status with strong specificity and sensitivity.

Germline CDR1 reads LNHDA; CDR2 reads SQIVND (reference sequence). V was shortened by 8 bases and J by 2 bases, with 13 bases between the two germline ends. This CDR3 has 14 amino acids. A note on this clone: Its antigen is undetermined.

Profiled with immunoSEQ multiplex PCR; TCRdb holds only in-frame clones, not every one. The table lists a few hundred thousand clones, 90% of them singletons. The J gene is TRBJ2-1, the V gene TRBV19; possibly TRBD2 for D (6 bases). This TCR was sampled from a woman between 18 and 29 years old in good health and CMV-seronegative. The sequenced material came from PBMCs. The CDR3 is CASGGGEAYNEQFF. CDR3 DNA: TGTGCCAGTGGTGGCGGGGAGGCCTACAATGAGCAGTTCTTC.